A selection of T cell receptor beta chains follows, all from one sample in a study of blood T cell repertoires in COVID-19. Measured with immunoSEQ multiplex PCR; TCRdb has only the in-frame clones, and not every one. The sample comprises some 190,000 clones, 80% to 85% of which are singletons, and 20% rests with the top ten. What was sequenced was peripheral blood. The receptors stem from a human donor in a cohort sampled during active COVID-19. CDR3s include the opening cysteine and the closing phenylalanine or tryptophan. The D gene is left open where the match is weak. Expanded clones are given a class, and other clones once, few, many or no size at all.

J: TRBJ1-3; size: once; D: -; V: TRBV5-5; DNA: TGTGCCAGCAGCTTGACACGGGGGATAAGTGGAAACACCATATATTTT; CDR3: CASSLTRGISGNTIYF
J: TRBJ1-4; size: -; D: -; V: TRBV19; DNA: TGTGCCAGTAGACCGGGGGGTGGCGAAAAACTGTTTTTT; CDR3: CASRPGGGEKLFF
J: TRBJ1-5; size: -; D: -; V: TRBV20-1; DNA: TGCAGTGCTAGTAGGGGAGGACAGCCCCAGCATTTT; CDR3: CSASRGGQPQHF
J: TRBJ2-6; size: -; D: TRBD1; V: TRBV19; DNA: TGTGCCAGTAGTAAACGGACAGGGGGCGCTGGGGCCAACGTCCTGACTTTC; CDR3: CASSKRTGGAGANVLTF
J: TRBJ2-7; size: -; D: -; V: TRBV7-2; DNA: TGTGCCAGCAGCGCGGAGCCCTACGAGCAGTACTTC; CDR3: CASSAEPYEQYF
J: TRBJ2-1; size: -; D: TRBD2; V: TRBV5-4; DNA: TGTGCCAGCAGTCTAGCGGGTGGCAATGAGCAGTTCTTC; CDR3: CASSLAGGNEQFF
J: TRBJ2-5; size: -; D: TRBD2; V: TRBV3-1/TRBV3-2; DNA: TGTGCCAGCAGCCAAGCGTTAGCGGGCTATTCCGTGACCCAGTACTTC; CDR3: CASSQALAGYSVTQYF
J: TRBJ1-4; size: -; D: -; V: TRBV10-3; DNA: TGTGCCATCAGTGAGTCCATTAATGAAAAACTGTTTTTT; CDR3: CAISESINEKLFF
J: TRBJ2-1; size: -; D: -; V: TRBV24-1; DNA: TGTGCCACCAGTGAGTCTAATGAGCAGTTCTTC; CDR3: CATSESNEQFF
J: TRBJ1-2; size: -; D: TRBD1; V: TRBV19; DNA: TGTGCCAGTAGACGGGGACAGGGCACCTATGGCTACACCTTC; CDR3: CASRRGQGTYGYTF
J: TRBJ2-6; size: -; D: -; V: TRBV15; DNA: TGTGCCACCAGCAGAGGGAGTGGAGCTGCTGGGGCCAACGTCCTGACTTTC; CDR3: CATSRGSGAAGANVLTF
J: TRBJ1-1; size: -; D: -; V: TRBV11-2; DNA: TGTGCCAGCAGCCTGCAGACATTGAACACTGAAGCTTTCTTT; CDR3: CASSLQTLNTEAFF
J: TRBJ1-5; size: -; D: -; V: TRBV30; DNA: TGTGCCTGGAGTCCCGGTAGCAATCAGCCCCAGCATTTT; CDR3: CAWSPGSNQPQHF
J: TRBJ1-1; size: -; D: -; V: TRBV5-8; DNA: TGTGCCAGCAGCTTGGGGGTTGAGGTCACTGAAGCTTTCTTT; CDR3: CASSLGVEVTEAFF
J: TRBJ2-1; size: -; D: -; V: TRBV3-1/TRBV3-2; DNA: TGTGCCAGCAGCCAAGCAGGGAGGAATGAGCAGTTCTTC; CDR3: CASSQAGRNEQFF
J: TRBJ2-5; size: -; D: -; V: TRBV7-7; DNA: TGTGCTAGCAGCTTCGGCGGGGTCGGAGGCGAGACCCAGTACTTC; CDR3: CASSFGGVGGETQYF
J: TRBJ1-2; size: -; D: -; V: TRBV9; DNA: TGTGCCAGCAGCTTACAGGGAGCCTATGGCTACACCTTC; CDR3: CASSLQGAYGYTF
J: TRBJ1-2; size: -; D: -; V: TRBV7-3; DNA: TGTGCCAGCAGCCTCGGAGGAGACAACTATGGCTACACCTTC; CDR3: CASSLGGDNYGYTF
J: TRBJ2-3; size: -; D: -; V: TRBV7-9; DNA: TGTGCCAGCAGCTTTAGGGGGGATACGCAGTATTTT; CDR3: CASSFRGDTQYF
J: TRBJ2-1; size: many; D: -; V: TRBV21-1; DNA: TGTGCCAGCAGCCTTCGACAGGTGAGCAATGAGCAGTTCTTC; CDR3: CASSLRQVSNEQFF
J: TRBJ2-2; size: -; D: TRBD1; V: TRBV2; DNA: TGTGCCAGCACCATCACCCTGACCGGGACAGGAGGGACCGGGGAGCTGTTTTTT; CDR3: CASTITLTGTGGTGELFF
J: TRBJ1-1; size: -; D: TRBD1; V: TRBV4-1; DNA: TGCGCCAGCAGTCCGACAGGGTTTGGCACTGAAGCTTTCTTT; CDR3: CASSPTGFGTEAFF
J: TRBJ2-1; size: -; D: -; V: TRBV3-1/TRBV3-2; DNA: TGTGCCAGCAGCCAGCGTCTGAACAATGAGCAGTTCTTC; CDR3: CASSQRLNNEQFF
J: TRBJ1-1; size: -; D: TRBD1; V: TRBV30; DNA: TGTGCCTGGGATGGACAGGGCGGGACTGAAGCTTTCTTT; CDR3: CAWDGQGGTEAFF
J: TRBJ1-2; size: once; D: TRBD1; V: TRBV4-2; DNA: TGTGCCAGCAGCCAAGATCAGGGGGGATCCTATGGCTACACCTTC; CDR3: CASSQDQGGSYGYTF
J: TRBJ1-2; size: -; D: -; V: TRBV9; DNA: TGTGCCAGCAGCTCCCATGCAGGGCAGGCCCCCGCCTTC; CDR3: CASSSHAGQAPAF
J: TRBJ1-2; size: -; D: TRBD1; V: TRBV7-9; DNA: TGTGCCAGCAGCTCCACTTACCGAGGGACAGGGATATATGGCTACACCTTC; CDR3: CASSSTYRGTGIYGYTF
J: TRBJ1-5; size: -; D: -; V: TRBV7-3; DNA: TGTGCCAGCAGCTTAGGGGCAGGGGGCAATCAGCCCCAGCATTTT; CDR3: CASSLGAGGNQPQHF
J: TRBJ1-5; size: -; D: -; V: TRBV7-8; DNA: TGTGCCAGCAGCTCATACAGGGAAGAATGGGGTCAGCCCCAGCATTTT; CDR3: CASSSYREEWGQPQHF
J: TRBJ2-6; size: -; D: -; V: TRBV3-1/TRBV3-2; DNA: TGTGCCAGCAGCCAAGCAGGGTCTGGGGCCAACGTCCTGACTTTC; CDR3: CASSQAGSGANVLTF
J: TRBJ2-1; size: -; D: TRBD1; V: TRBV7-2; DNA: TGTGCCAGCGGAAGACAGGGCAATGAGCAGTTCTTC; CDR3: CASGRQGNEQFF
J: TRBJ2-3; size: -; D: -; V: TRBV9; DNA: TGTGCCAGCAGCGTGGGCGGGAGCACAGATACGCAGTATTTT; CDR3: CASSVGGSTDTQYF
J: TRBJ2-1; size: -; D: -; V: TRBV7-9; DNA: TGTGCCAGCAGCGTACTAGCTTACAATGAGCAGTTCTTC; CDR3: CASSVLAYNEQFF
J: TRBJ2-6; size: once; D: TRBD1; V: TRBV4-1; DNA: TGCGCCAGCAGTCGTGGTAGACAGGGAGTTAGGGGGGCCAACGTCCTGACTTTC; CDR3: CASSRGRQGVRGANVLTF
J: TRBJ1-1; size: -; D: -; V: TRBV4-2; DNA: TGTGCCAGCAGCGGGTTAATTAGGGGAAACACTGAAGCTTTCTTT; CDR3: CASSGLIRGNTEAFF
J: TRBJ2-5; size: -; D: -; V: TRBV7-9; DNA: TGTGCCAGCAGTTCAGGGTTCCTTGAGACCCAGTACTTC; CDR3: CASSSGFLETQYF
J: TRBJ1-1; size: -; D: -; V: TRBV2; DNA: TGTGCCAGCACCTCGCATCCACAGAAAGGTGTAACTGAAGCTTTCTTT; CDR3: CASTSHPQKGVTEAFF
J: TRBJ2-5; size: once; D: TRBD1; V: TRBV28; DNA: TGTGCCAGCAGCGTGGACAGGGGGCAGTTTGGGGAGACCCAGTACTTC; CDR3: CASSVDRGQFGETQYF
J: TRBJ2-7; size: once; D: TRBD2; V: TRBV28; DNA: TGTGCCAGCAGTTTTTACGGGAGGGCCCCATACGAGCAGTACTTC; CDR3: CASSFYGRAPYEQYF